This is a list of T cell receptor beta chains from one sample in a study of shared clonotypes between healthy human individuals. Profiled with immunoSEQ multiplex PCR; TCRdb holds only in-frame clones, not every one. The data contain 600,000 or so clones, around 95% of them seen just once; the ten biggest clones take up 0.095% to 0.14%. What was sequenced was naive CD8+ T cells sorted from blood. All receptors come from a woman in her twenties or thirties in good health. CDR3s include the opening cysteine and the closing phenylalanine or tryptophan. D genes are given only for firm matches. A clone size is listed for some rows: how often the clone was seen (once, few, many), or a class if it is expanded.

>TRBD2|TRBV27|NA|TRBJ2-1
TGTGCCAGCAGTTTCCTAGCGGGAGGGGGTGAGCAGTTCTTC
CASSFLAGGGEQFF
>TRBD1|TRBV5-5|NA|TRBJ1-4
TGTGCCAGCAGCGCGAACCGACAGGGGGCAGGAGAAAAACTGTTTTTT
CASSANRQGAGEKLFF
>TRBD1|TRBV5-1|NA|TRBJ2-7
TGCGCCAGCAGCTTGGCCTTGATGAGGACAGGGGTACGAAGCGAGCAGTACTTC
CASSLALMRTGVRSEQYF
>NA|TRBV5-1|NA|TRBJ2-7
TGCGCCAGCAGCCCTGGGTTGTGGGAGTTCGCCTACGAGCAGTACTTC
CASSPGLWEFAYEQYF
>NA|TRBV2|NA|TRBJ2-7
TGTGCCAGCAAAGGGACCCACGAGCAGTACTTC
CASKGTHEQYF
>NA|TRBV2|NA|TRBJ1-2
TGTGCCAGCAGTAGGACAGAAATCTATGGCTACACCTTC
CASSRTEIYGYTF
>NA|TRBV7-6|NA|TRBJ2-3
TGTGCCAGCAGCTTAGAAACAGATACGCAGTATTTT
CASSLETDTQYF
>TRBD2|TRBV10-3|NA|TRBJ2-3
TGTGCCATCAGGGGGACTAGCGGGAGGTTGGATACGCAGTATTTT
CAIRGTSGRLDTQYF
>NA|TRBV7-9|few|TRBJ2-7
TGTGCCAGCAGCCCCTTGGGGGGCGAGCAGTACTTC
CASSPLGGEQYF
>TRBD2|TRBV27|NA|TRBJ2-7
TGTGCCAGCAGGGCCGGGACTAGCGGAACCTACGAGCAGTACTTC
CASRAGTSGTYEQYF
>TRBD2|TRBV4-2|NA|TRBJ2-1
TGTGCCAGCAGCCAGACGTTGCGGGAGGTTTACAATGAGCAGTTCTTC
CASSQTLREVYNEQFF
>TRBD2|TRBV7-6|NA|TRBJ2-2
TGTGCCAGCAGCTCCGCCGGGACTAGCGGGAAGAGGTTGGGGGAGCTGTTTTTT
CASSSAGTSGKRLGELFF
>NA|TRBV13|NA|TRBJ2-3
TGTGCCAGCAGCTTACTTACAGATACGCAGTATTTT
CASSLLTDTQYF
>NA|TRBV30|NA|TRBJ1-4
TGTGCCTGGAGTGTGGTCAGGGATCTCGCAACTAATGAAAAACTGTTTTTT
CAWSVVRDLATNEKLFF
>NA|TRBV4-1|NA|TRBJ1-5
TGCGCCAGCAGCCAACTGGGGCCCGATCAGCCCCAGCATTTT
CASSQLGPDQPQHF
>TRBD1|TRBV27|NA|TRBJ2-1
TGTGCCAGCAGTCCATCAATCACCGGGACAGCTTACAATGAGCAGTTCTTC
CASSPSITGTAYNEQFF
>NA|TRBV5-1|NA|TRBJ2-4
TGCGCCAGCAGCTCGAGACCCTCCGGTGACAAAAACATTCAGTACTTC
CASSSRPSGDKNIQYF
>NA|TRBV27|NA|TRBJ2-7
TGTGCCAGCAGTTATTGGGCACTAGGCCCCTACGAGCAGTACTTC
CASSYWALGPYEQYF
>NA|TRBV13|NA|TRBJ1-1
TGTGCCAGCAGCTTAGGTTCACCAGAAGCTTTCTTT
CASSLGSPEAFF
>NA|TRBV5-4|NA|TRBJ1-1
TGTGCCAGCAGCTTGTGGCAGGGCGGGTACACTGAAGCTTTCTTT
CASSLWQGGYTEAFF
>TRBD1|TRBV28|NA|TRBJ2-2
TGTGCCAGCAGTTCGACAGGGGTGAACACCGGGGAGCTGTTTTTT
CASSSTGVNTGELFF
>NA|TRBV2|NA|TRBJ2-1
TGTGCCAGTTATACGGGAGAGGTTAGCAATGAGCAGTTCTTC
CASYTGEVSNEQFF
>TRBD2|TRBV28|NA|TRBJ2-1
TGTGCCAGCAGTTTAGGGGACTACTCCTACAATGAGCAGTTCTTC
CASSLGDYSYNEQFF
>TRBD1|TRBV15|NA|TRBJ1-1
TGTGCCACCAGCAGCCCCGCGGGACAGAGGCTGGCGAACACTGAAGCTTTCTTT
CATSSPAGQRLANTEAFF
>NA|TRBV28|NA|TRBJ1-5
TGTGCCAGCAGTTTAACCGGACAAATCAATCAGCCCCAGCATTTT
CASSLTGQINQPQHF
>NA|TRBV9|NA|TRBJ2-7
TGTGCCAGCAGCGTAGCCCCCCTCTACGAGCAGTACTTC
CASSVAPLYEQYF
>NA|TRBV10-3|NA|TRBJ2-7
TGTGCCATCAGGGACACCTCCTACGAGCAGTACTTC
CAIRDTSYEQYF
>NA|TRBV7-2|NA|TRBJ2-3
TGTGCCAGCAGCTTATGGGGACTTCCAGAATGGGACGCAGATACGCAGTATTTT
CASSLWGLPEWDADTQYF
>NA|TRBV6-6|NA|TRBJ1-2
TGTGCCAGCAGTTACTCGAGTGTCGGGGTCCCTGGCTACACCTTC
CASSYSSVGVPGYTF
>NA|TRBV7-9|NA|TRBJ2-5
TGTGCCAGCAGCTTAGGGACGGCCAACGGGGAAGAGCAGTACTTC
CASSLGTANGEEQYF